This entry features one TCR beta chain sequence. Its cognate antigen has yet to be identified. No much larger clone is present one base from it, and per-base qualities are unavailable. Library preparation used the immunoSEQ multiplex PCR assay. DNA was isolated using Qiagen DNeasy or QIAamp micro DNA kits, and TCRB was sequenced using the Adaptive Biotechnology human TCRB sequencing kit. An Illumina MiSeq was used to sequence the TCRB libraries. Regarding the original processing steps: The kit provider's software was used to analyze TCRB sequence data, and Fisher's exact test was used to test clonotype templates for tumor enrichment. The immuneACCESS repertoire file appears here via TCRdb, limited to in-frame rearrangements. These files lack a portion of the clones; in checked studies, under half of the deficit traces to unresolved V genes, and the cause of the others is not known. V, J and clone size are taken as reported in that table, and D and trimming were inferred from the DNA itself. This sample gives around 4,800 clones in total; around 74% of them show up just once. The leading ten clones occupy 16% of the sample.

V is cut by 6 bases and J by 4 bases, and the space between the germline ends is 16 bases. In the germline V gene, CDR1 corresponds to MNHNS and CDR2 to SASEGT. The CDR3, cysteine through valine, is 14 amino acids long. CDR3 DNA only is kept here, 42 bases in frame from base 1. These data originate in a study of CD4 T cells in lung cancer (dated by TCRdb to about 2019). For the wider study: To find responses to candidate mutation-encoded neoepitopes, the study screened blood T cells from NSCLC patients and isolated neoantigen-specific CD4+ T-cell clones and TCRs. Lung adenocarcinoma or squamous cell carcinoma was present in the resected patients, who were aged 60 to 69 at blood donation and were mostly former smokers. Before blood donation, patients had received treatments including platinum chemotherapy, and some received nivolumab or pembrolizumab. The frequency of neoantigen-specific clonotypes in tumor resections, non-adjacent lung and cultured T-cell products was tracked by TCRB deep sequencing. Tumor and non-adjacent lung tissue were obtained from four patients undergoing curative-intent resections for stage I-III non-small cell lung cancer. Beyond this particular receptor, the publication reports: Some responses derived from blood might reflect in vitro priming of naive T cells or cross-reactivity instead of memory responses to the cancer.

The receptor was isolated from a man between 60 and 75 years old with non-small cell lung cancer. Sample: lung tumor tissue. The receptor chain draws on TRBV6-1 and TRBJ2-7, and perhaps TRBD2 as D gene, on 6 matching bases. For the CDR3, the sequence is CASSEEGGFYEQYV. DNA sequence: TGTGCCAGCAGCGAGGAGGGTGGCTTTTACGAGCAGTACGTC.